These 22 T cell receptor beta chains came from one sample sequenced in a study of T cell repertoires in ileal Crohn's disease. Time point here: neoterminal ileum biopsy at postoperative endoscopy, about 6 months after surgery. Profiling relied on immunoSEQ multiplex PCR, and the TCRdb table lists in-frame clones only, not all of them. Of about 15,000 clones in the sample, around 72% were seen once. The sample taken for sequencing was ileal tissue. These receptors were taken from an adult with Crohn's disease.

This clone was seen just once. CDR3 in DNA: TGCGCCAGCAGCTTTAAGATAAATTCCGGGAGGGGCACTGAAGCTTTCTTT. This translates into CASSFKINSGRGTEAFF. The chain combines TRBV5-1 with TRBJ1-1, with D tentatively TRBD1 (5 bases). The ends were cut back, 2 bases at V and 4 bases at J, with 21 bases in the middle. Germline V gene data show CDR1 as SGHRS and CDR2 as YFSETQ. CDR3 size: 17 residues.

This rearrangement joins TRBV28 to TRBJ1-5, with 8 positions matching TRBD1. Germline V CDR1 and CDR2: MDHEN, SYDVKM. The trim removed 5 bases at V and 4 bases at J, leaving 13 bases unmatched. This CDR3 region has 17 residues. DNA of the CDR3: TGTGCCAGCAGTCATGGACAGGGTTTTGTGAGGAATCAGCCCCAGCATTTT. This encodes CASSHGQGFVRNQPQHF.

The chain links TRBV6-5 to TRBJ1-1; no clear D. CDR1 and CDR2 (germline): MNHEY, SVGAGI. This CDR3 is built from 16 residues. V gave up 4 bases and J gave up 1 base, with 16 bases separating them. CDR3 DNA sequence: TGTGCCAGCAGTTTAGGCCCCCGCCTGGGGAACACTGAAGCTTTCTTT. It yields the protein CASSLGPRLGNTEAFF.

The genes are TRBV20-1 and TRBJ2-5; the D is unclear. The germline V gene encodes CDR1 DFQATT and CDR2 SNEGSKA (reference sequence). The CDR3 has 11 residues. The V and J ends lost 3 bases and 2 bases respectively, with 4 bases between them. CDR3 in DNA: TGCAGTGCTAGCCCGCAAGAGACCCAGTACTTC. This gives the protein CSASPQETQYF.

V is TRBV15 and J is TRBJ2-5; D call uncertain. The germline CDR1 and CDR2 sequences are LNHNV and YYDKDF (reference sequence). This CDR3 contains 14 residues. The V end lost 7 bases, the J end lost 2 bases, and 14 bases lay between the germline ends. The DNA for the CDR3 is TGTGCCACCAACACTTTCGCGAGGCAAGAGACCCAGTACTTC. Amino acid sequence: CATNTFARQETQYF.

V and J are TRBV19 and TRBJ2-2, with D maybe TRBD2 (6 bases). Germline CDR1 LNHDA, CDR2 SQIVND (reference sequence). The length of the CDR3 is 15 residues. The V gene lost 3 bases and the J gene lost 6 bases, with 14 bases spanning the gap. Here the CDR3 reads CASSMGGRIPGELFF. The CDR3 coding sequence is TGTGCCAGTAGTATGGGAGGCAGAATACCCGGGGAGCTGTTTTTT. The entire variable domain, with the rest obtained from reference TRBV19 and TRBJ2-2, is as follows: DGGITQSPKYLFRKEGQNVTLSCEQNLNHDAMYWYRQDPGQGLRLIYYSQIVNDFQKGDIAEGYSVSREKKESFPLTVTSAQKNPTAFYLCASSMGGRIPGELFFGEGSRLTVL.

In its sample, this clone was seen a few times. This chain links TRBV6-1 with TRBJ2-5; D remains unclear. Germline V gene lookup returns CDR1 MNHNS and CDR2 SASEGT. Trimming cost V 10 bases and J 4 bases, with 16 bases left between them. The CDR3 runs 13 residues. The CDR3 DNA reads TGTGCCACTTCGAGGTGGGGAACAGAGACCCAGTACTTC. It translates to CATSRWGTETQYF.

Of note for this clone: Other nucleotide sequences from this sample produce the same CDR3. The chain couples TRBV7-2 to TRBJ2-1, with 7 positions matching TRBD2. The CDR3 runs to 16 residues. Unmatched junction bases numbered 3, after V lost 1 base and J lost 0 bases. Per the germline V gene, CDR1 is SGHTA and CDR2 is FQGNSA. The CDR3 coding sequence is TGTGCCAGCAGCTTAGACGGGGGGAGCTCCTACAATGAGCAGTTCTTC. This encodes CASSLDGGSSYNEQFF. The complete variable domain, with remaining parts taken from reference TRBV7-2 and TRBJ2-1, reads GAGVSQSPSNKVTEKGKDVELRCDPISGHTALYWYRQSLGQGLEFLIYFQGNSAPDKSGLPSDRFSAERTGGSVSTLTIQRTQQEDSAVYLCASSLDGGSSYNEQFFGPGTRLTVL.

In this sample, this clone turned up a few times. The CDR3: CASSEAPSSGNTIYF. CDR3 in DNA: TGTGCCAGCAGTGAAGCCCCGAGCTCTGGAAACACCATATATTTT. V and J are TRBV6-1 and TRBJ1-3; D is ambiguous. Trimming shortened V by 0 bases and J by 0 bases, and 6 bases separated the two germline ends. The V gene's germline CDR1 is MNHNS and CDR2 SASEGT. The CDR3 spans 15 residues.

The J gene is TRBJ2-1, the V gene TRBV30, with TRBD2 as a possible D gene (5 bases). The germline V gene has CDR1 GTSNPN and CDR2 SVGIG (reference sequence). The CDR3 contains 14 residues. The V gene lost 0 bases and the J gene lost 5 bases, with 11 bases spanning the gap. CDR3 region: CAWSVRSGDNEQFF. The CDR3 DNA follows: TGTGCCTGGAGTGTAAGGAGCGGCGACAATGAGCAGTTCTTC.

The genes are TRBV6-5 and TRBJ2-1; 9 nucleotides match TRBD2. Trimming removed 5 bases from V and 4 bases from J; junction bases left unmatched: 6. Per the germline V gene, CDR1 is MNHEY and CDR2 is SVGAGI. This CDR3 has 15 amino acids. The CDR3 protein is CASSLTSGPYNEQFF. The CDR3 DNA follows: TGTGCCAGCAGTCTGACTAGCGGACCGTACAATGAGCAGTTCTTC.

The chain employs TRBV4-2 and TRBJ1-2, with 7 bases lining up with TRBD1. The CDR3 contains 16 residues. The germline V gene has CDR1 LGHNA and CDR2 YNFKEQ. The V gene end was trimmed by 1 base and the J gene end by 8 bases; junction bases not matched to a gene: 13. CDR3 in amino acids: CASSQVGPDRSKGYTF. The DNA for the CDR3 is TGTGCCAGCAGCCAAGTGGGACCGGACAGGTCCAAAGGCTACACCTTC.

The rearrangement uses TRBV9 and TRBJ2-1; 7 bases fit TRBD2. The CDR3 runs 12 residues. V lost 0 bases and J lost 9; bases outside the gene matches: 0. The germline V gene encodes CDR1 SGDLS and CDR2 YYNGEE. The CDR3 region has the DNA TGTGCCAGCAGCGTAGTAGCGGGTGAGCAGTTCTTC. It yields the protein CASSVVAGEQFF.

This sequence joins TRBV2 and TRBJ1-3, with D hard to call. The CDR3 length is 15 residues. Trimming removed 7 bases from V and 2 bases from J, with 15 bases in between. CDR1 SNHLY and CDR2 FYNNEI come from the germline V gene. The CDR3 DNA reads as TGTGCCAGCACCGGGTCCCAAGCACCTGGAAACACCATATATTTT. Translating gives CASTGSQAPGNTIYF.

This clone was seen only a few times. The rearrangement links TRBV6-1 to TRBJ1-1; 8 bases match TRBD1. Germline values: CDR1 MNHNS, CDR2 SASEGT. V lost 5 bases, J lost 4 bases, and 6 bases stayed unmatched. The CDR3 loop spans 14 amino acids. In nucleotides, the CDR3 is TGTGCCAGCAGTCCAACCGGACAGGGCACTGAAGCTTTCTTT. Residues: CASSPTGQGTEAFF.

The chain couples TRBV2 to TRBJ1-1; D is unclear. The CDR3 is 12 amino acids. V was shortened by 6 bases and J by 6 bases, with 11 bases between the two germline ends. Germline V gives CDR1 SNHLY, CDR2 FYNNEI. Here the CDR3 reads CASRSDPAEAFF. CDR3 nucleotides: TGTGCCAGCAGATCTGACCCGGCTGAAGCTTTCTTT. The full variable domain, completed using reference TRBV2 and TRBJ1-1, is EPEVTQTPSHQVTQMGQEVILRCVPISNHLYFYWYRQILGQKVEFLVSFYNNEISEKSEIFDDQFSVERPDGSNFTLKIRSTKLEDSAMYFCASRSDPAEAFFGQGTRLTVV.

The rearrangement uses TRBV7-9 and TRBJ2-1, with a tentative D call TRBD2 (7 bases). Trimming shortened V by 0 bases and J by 8 bases, and 11 bases separated the two germline ends. Per the germline V gene, CDR1 is SEHNR and CDR2 is FQNEAQ (reference sequence). The CDR3 spans 14 residues. The DNA for the CDR3 is TGTGCCAGCAGCTTAGCGGGGGGGCTCGATGAGCAGTTCTTC. Translated: CASSLAGGLDEQFF.

The table lists this clone with a few counts. The chain combines TRBV28 with TRBJ2-2, with 9 positions matching TRBD2. Germline loops: CDR1 MDHEN, CDR2 SYDVKM. The J segment lost 4 bases and the V segment lost 4 bases, leaving 10 bases of the junction unmatched. This CDR3 is 17 amino acids long. The CDR3 bases are TGTGCCAGCAGTTCAATCATAGCGGGAGCCGTCACCGGGGAGCTGTTTTTT. Translating gives CASSSIIAGAVTGELFF. Based on the CDR3 plus reference TRBV28 and TRBJ2-2, the full variable domain is DVKVTQSSRYLVKRTGEKVFLECVQDMDHENMFWYRQDPGLGLRLIYFSYDVKMKEKGDIPEGYSVSREKKERFSLILESASTNQTSMYLCASSSIIAGAVTGELFFGEGSRLTVL.

The chain uses TRBV27 and TRBJ2-7; the match to TRBD1 covers 9 bases. V dropped 6 bases and J dropped 6; count of bases not matched to a gene: 6. The CDR3 has 13 amino acids. Germline values: CDR1 MNHEY, CDR2 SMNVEV (reference sequence). The CDR3 spells CASSDRGFGEQYF. The CDR3 DNA follows: TGTGCCAGCAGCGACAGGGGGTTTGGCGAGCAGTACTTC.

The rearrangement joins TRBV5-1 to TRBJ2-5; TRBD2 aligns across 9 bases. Germline V lookup: CDR1 SGHRS, CDR2 YFSETQ. The CDR3 sequence is 17 residues long. Unmatched junction bases numbered 15, after V lost 4 bases and J lost 5 bases. The CDR3 nucleotides are TGCGCCAGCAGCGAGGGGACTCGCGGGGGGGCCGGCGAGACCCAGTACTTC. It is translated as CASSEGTRGGAGETQYF.

The chain couples TRBV19 to TRBJ2-7; 8 bases are a match to TRBD1. After removal of 6 bases from V and 2 bases from J, the junction contained 3 bases not matched to a gene. Germline CDR1 LNHDA, CDR2 SQIVND (reference sequence). The CDR3 extends over 13 amino acids. This chain's CDR3 is CASSRTGPYEQYF. The CDR3 DNA reads as TGTGCCAGTAGCCGGACAGGGCCCTACGAGCAGTACTTC.

The chain employs TRBV6-5 and TRBJ2-1; the D gene could be TRBD1 or TRBD2 (5 bases each). This CDR3 is built from 16 residues. V dropped 3 bases and J dropped 6 bases, with 18 bases sitting between them. Germline V gene sequence: CDR1 MNHEY, CDR2 SVGAGI. The CDR3 DNA reads TGTGCCAGCAGTTATTCAGGGACGGGCCGGGGCAATGAGCAGTTCTTC. Translating it yields CASSYSGTGRGNEQFF.